This T cell receptor (beta chain) was documented in a study of beta chain features in type 1 diabetes. General observations from the study: Naive, central memory and Treg TCRB repertoires appeared more alike in patients than in healthy donors.

This clone was detected a few times. The antigen remains undetermined. The isolated RNA, all of it, was reverse transcribed, so expressed TCRB transcripts were what got sequenced. Naive, central memory and regulatory T cell samples averaged about 3.57 million reads. Profiling relied on immunoSEQ multiplex PCR, and the TCRdb table lists in-frame clones only, not all of them. This table holds about 150,000 clones, about 50% found once. The V and J ends lost 6 bases and 1 base respectively, with 11 bases between them. Germline-derived CDR1 and CDR2 are MDHEN and SYDVKM. CDR3 size: 14 residues. CD45RO/CCR7/CD25/CD127/CD95/CD27 separated CD4+ naive, central memory, regulatory and stem cell-like memory cells by sorting.

The rearrangement joins TRBV28 to TRBJ2-3, with D tentatively TRBD2 (6 bases). Sample: Tregs from blood. This receptor was identified in a man younger than 30 in good health. CDR3 protein: CASSPGSGTDTQYF. CDR3 bases: TGTGCCAGCAGCCCCGGGAGCGGCACAGATACGCAGTATTTT.